This is a list of T cell receptor beta chains from one sample in a study of T cells in tumors after PD-1 blockade. Generated by immunoSEQ multiplex PCR, the TCRdb table keeps only in-frame clones and is missing some. This table holds under 75,000 clones, roughly 70% found once. Sequencing was performed on PBMCs, taken after anti-PD-1 treatment. Every receptor here comes from a human donor with basal cell carcinoma. The CDR3 runs from the conserved cysteine through the conserved F or W. D genes are given only for firm matches. Only part of the rows carry a size: once, few, many, or a class if the clone is expanded.

d_call,v_call,clone_size,cdr3_length,j_call,cdr3_aa,cdr3_nt
TRBD2,TRBV5-6,few,15,TRBJ2-2,CASSPAGGAGGELFF,TGTGCCAGCAGCCCGGCGGGGGGGGCCGGTGGGGAGCTGTTTTTT
TRBD2,TRBV3-1/TRBV3-2,-,16,TRBJ2-5,CASSQDLWSGDETQYF,TGTGCCAGCAGCCAAGATCTTTGGAGCGGGGACGAGACCCAGTACTTC
TRBD2,TRBV3-1/TRBV3-2,-,15,TRBJ2-1,CASSQERGTSEEQFF,TGTGCCAGCAGCCAAGAAAGGGGGACTAGCGAGGAGCAGTTCTTC
-,TRBV5-1,-,12,TRBJ2-1,CASSLGLDEQFF,TGCGCCAGCAGCTTGGGGCTGGATGAGCAGTTCTTC
-,TRBV6-6,-,13,TRBJ1-6,CASAQLDNSPLHF,TGTGCCAGCGCCCAGCTGGATAATTCACCCCTCCACTTT
TRBD1,TRBV11-1,-,14,TRBJ1-4,CASSTGTGNEKLFF,TGTGCCAGCAGCACCGGGACAGGAAATGAAAAACTGTTTTTT
-,TRBV24-1,once,14,TRBJ1-2,CATSGFTPVDGYTF,TGTGCCACCAGTGGATTTACGCCAGTCGATGGCTACACCTTC
-,TRBV29-1,-,12,TRBJ2-7,CSVPSRSGEQYF,TGCAGCGTTCCTAGCCGCTCGGGTGAGCAGTACTTC
TRBD1,TRBV18,-,14,TRBJ1-4,CASSTGTGREKLFF,TGTGCCAGCTCAACTGGGACAGGGAGAGAAAAACTGTTTTTT
TRBD2,TRBV5-4,-,15,TRBJ2-1,CASRNGLAGYNEQFF,TGTGCCAGCAGAAATGGACTAGCGGGGTACAATGAGCAGTTCTTC